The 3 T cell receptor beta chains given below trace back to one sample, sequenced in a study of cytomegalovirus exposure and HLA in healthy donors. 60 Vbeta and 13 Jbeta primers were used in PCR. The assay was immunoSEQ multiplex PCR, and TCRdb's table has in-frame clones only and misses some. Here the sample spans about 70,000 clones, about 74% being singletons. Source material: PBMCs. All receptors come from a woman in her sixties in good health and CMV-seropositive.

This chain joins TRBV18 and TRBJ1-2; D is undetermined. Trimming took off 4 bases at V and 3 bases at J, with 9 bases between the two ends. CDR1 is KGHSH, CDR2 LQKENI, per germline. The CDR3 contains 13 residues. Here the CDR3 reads CASSQGGDYGYTF. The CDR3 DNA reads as TGTGCCAGCTCACAGGGCGGGGACTATGGCTACACCTTC. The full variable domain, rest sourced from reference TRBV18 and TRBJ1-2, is NAGVMQNPRHLVRRRGQEARLRCSPMKGHSHVYWYRQLPEEGLKFMVYLQKENIIDESGMPKERFSAEFPKEGPSILRIQQVVRGDSAAYFCASSQGGDYGYTFGSGTRLTVV.

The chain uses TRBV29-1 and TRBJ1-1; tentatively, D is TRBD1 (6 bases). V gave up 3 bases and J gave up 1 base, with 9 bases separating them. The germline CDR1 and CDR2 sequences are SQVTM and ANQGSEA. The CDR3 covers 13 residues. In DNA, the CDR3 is TGCAGCGTTGAGGGGACAAAGAACACTGAAGCTTTCTTT. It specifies CSVEGTKNTEAFF.

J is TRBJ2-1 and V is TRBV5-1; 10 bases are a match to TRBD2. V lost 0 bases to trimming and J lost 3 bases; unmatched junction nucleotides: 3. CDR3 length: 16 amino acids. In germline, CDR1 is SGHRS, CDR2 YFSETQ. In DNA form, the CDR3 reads TGCGCCAGCAGCTTGGCGTCTAGCGGGAGCTACAATGAGCAGTTCTTC. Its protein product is CASSLASSGSYNEQFF.